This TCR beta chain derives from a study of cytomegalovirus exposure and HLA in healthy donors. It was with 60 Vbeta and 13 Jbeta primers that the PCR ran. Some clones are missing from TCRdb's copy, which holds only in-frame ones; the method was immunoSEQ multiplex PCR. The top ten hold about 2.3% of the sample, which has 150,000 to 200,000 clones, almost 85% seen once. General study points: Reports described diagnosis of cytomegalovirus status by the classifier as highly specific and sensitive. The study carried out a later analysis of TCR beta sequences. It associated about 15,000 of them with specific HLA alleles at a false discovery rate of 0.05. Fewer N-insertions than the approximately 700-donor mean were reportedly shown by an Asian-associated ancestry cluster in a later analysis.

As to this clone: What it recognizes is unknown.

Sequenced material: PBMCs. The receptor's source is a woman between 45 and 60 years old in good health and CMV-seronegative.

The CDR3 nucleotides read TGTGCCACCAGCGGACAGGGAACGGGTGGAAACACCATATATTTT. Amino acid sequence: CATSGQGTGGNTIYF. The chain uses TRBV15 and TRBJ1-3; TRBD1 aligns across 8 bases. The CDR3 totals 15 residues. CDR1 is LNHNV and CDR2 is YYDKDF in the germline V gene (reference sequence). The trim removed 5 bases at V and 3 bases at J, leaving 6 bases unmatched.